Here is one T cell receptor (beta chain) with its context. Its antigen is unknown. Base qualities are not at hand, and no much larger clone is one base apart. Receptor amplification or capture employed the immunoSEQ multiplex PCR assay. The multiplex PCR relied on a mix of 60 forward primers for TCR Vbeta segments and 13 reverse primers for TCR Jbeta segments. The CDR3 region of rearranged TCR beta genes was amplified from genomic DNA with a multiplex PCR assay. The amplified TCR beta libraries were sequenced on the Illumina HiSeq System as 87-base-pair reads. In the source study's methods: Across the 640 or so repertoires, a later analysis counted 78 million or so unique TCR beta chains, 9.5 million to 12 million of which were shared by at least two donors. Raw reads were error-corrected and collapsed into unique sequences with a nearest-neighbor algorithm that merged closely related sequences to remove PCR and sequencing errors. CDR3 sequences were aligned to IMGT reference sequences to assign V, D and J gene segments. For a sequence to be retained, at least a six-nucleotide match to both a V gene segment and a J gene segment was required. A rearrangement counted as productive if the CDR3 had no stop codons and remained in frame with V and J, and every other rearrangement counted as non-productive. CDR3 was defined according to IMGT convention as the region running from the second conserved V-encoded cysteine to the conserved J-encoded phenylalanine. The earlier analysis of some 600 of the donors excluded sequences that lacked an unambiguous match to a single V gene segment. In an earlier analysis of approximately 560 of the donors, a V segment was called functional when productive rearrangements were above 56.7%, and segregating when the standard deviation between donors exceeded 5%. A statistical classification framework was built to diagnose cytomegalovirus status from the catalog of TCR beta chain sequences. A later analysis assigned V and J genes by comparing TCR nucleotide sequences with IMGT/GENE-DB human TR gene sequences. Using the TCRdist pipeline, a later analysis assigned CDR3 sequences along with most-parsimonious VDJ recombination scenarios. A later analysis defined each TCR beta chain by its CDR3 amino acid sequence plus V-gene family, and excluded reads lacking a unique V-gene family. As a way to deal with suspected cross-contamination and a sequencing artifact, a later analysis dropped approximately 590 nucleotide sequences that were highly shared and had low generation probability. In a later analysis, a clonal expansion index was calculated for each public chain from normalized within-repertoire ranks of inferred template counts. Generation probabilities in a later analysis came from a VDJ recombination model fitted to out-of-frame rearrangements, and those results were checked against IGoR. In a later analysis, hypergeometric tests were used to score TCR-TCR, TCR-HLA and TCR-CMV co-occurrence, with a repertoire-size bias correction applied to TCR pairs. To estimate false discovery rates, a later analysis permuted the HLA or CMV assignments 20 times. In a later analysis, co-occurring TCRs were grouped with DBSCAN, and TCRdist sequence similarity was added when clustering was performed within HLA-allele-positive subsets. Repertoires with fewer than 30,000 or more than 120,000 public chains, plus five repertoires with anomalous nucleotide sharing, were excluded from co-occurrence clustering. Entries here come from immuneACCESS through TCRdb and include only in-frame sequences with V and J called. Some clones fail to appear in such tables; in the studies checked, an unresolved V gene covers under half of the shortfall, and the cause of the remainder is unknown. That table furnishes V, J and clone size, whereas the DNA furnished D and trimming. Present in this sample are 130,000 to 150,000 clones, 60% to 80% of which were seen just once. The ten largest clones add up to 4.5% to 6% of the sample.

These data belong to a study of cytomegalovirus exposure and HLA in healthy donors (TCRdb year 2017). For the wider study: In an earlier analysis of 587 of the donors, 250 to 300 Gb of sequence data and 95 million to 130 million unique TCR beta sequences from 150 million to 200 million T cells were reported. Using immunosequencing, the study profiled T cell repertoires from around 680 subjects and related those repertoires to cytomegalovirus serostatus. The study was designed to test whether signatures of past pathogen exposure could be identified by cataloging public T cell receptors. A later analysis re-examined previously published TCR beta repertoires from more than 650 donors and added high-resolution HLA genotyping to investigate patterns of TCR occurrence. Genome-wide SNP genotypes for about three fifths of the roughly 670 donors were used in a later genetic analysis, which treated that subset as a discovery cohort. The genetic ancestry cluster associated with self-reported Caucasian donors included 65% to 90% of the 300 to 450 genotyped donors. Donor age, sex, ethnicity and CMV serostatus were compiled together with the repertoire data. Roughly 310 gigabases of sequencing data and 80 million or so unique TCR sequences were included in an early release covering around 650 HLA-typed donors. Every repertoire in the discovery cohort had been generated on one and the same sequencing platform. Rather than drawing on any new phenotypic data, the later analysis identified candidate immune exposures from TCR beta sequences and the way those sequences occurred across donors. About five DR-DQ haplotypes were handled as single units for association and clustering, since linkage in the cohort was strong. Both class I and class II loci were covered by HLA typing, at four-digit resolution. An earlier analysis of around 580 of the donors used high-throughput TCR beta sequencing to judge whether each TCR beta V gene segment behaved as functional or pseudogenic. Along with the roughly 610-subject first cohort, a separate validation cohort of over a hundred different subjects was used. Typing coverage varied by locus: roughly 629-640 donors for A, B, C, DRB1 and DQB1; approximately 520 for DQA1; around 610 for DPA1; around 450 for DPB1. To predict cytomegalovirus infection status, the study combined high-throughput TCR immunosequencing, statistical association of individual TCRs with disease status, and machine learning. On average, roughly 200,000 unique TCR beta nucleotide sequences were sequenced per donor among some 430 genotyped donors of the cohort, with roughly 18% of those sequences being non-productive.

V ends up 4 bases short and J 7 bases short, with an unmatched junction base count of 6. Including the terminal cysteine and phenylalanine, the CDR3 comprises 14 residues. Only the CDR3 region is kept as DNA, spanning 42 bases read in frame from base 1. Sequences SGHNT (CDR1) and YYREEE (CDR2) are obtained from the germline V gene (reference sequence). The cohort consisted of 650 to 700 healthy bone marrow donors. At the time of sampling, every cohort member was nominally healthy, though immune exposures that went unrecorded were likely present. The donor was CMV seronegative and belonged to the group of several hundred seronegative cohort members. A peripheral blood sample was provided by each donor, and peripheral blood mononuclear cells were used for TCR beta sequencing. The Qiagen DNeasy Blood Extraction Kit was used to extract genomic DNA from the blood cell samples. What the study reported, not specific to this receptor: Compared with the roughly 700-donor mean, donors in an Asian-associated ancestry cluster had fewer N-insertions in productive TCRs, according to a later genetic analysis. When HLA alleles, especially DR and DQ, strongly co-occurred, attributing TCR associations to individual alleles was difficult. The classifier was reported to diagnose cytomegalovirus status with high specificity and sensitivity in both the original and validation cohorts. The authors suggested that the approach could potentially be extended to other disease states and immunological phenotypes. While some public TCRs were present in many individuals, most TCR sequences turned up only very rarely across donors. A later analysis associated 16,951 TCR beta sequences with specific HLA alleles at a false discovery rate of 0.05. Correlated functional status among segregating V segments might reflect linkage disequilibrium, but an unknown experimental factor could not be ruled out. A later analysis found that most CMV-associated TCR beta chains appeared HLA-restricted, with HLA associations seemingly driven largely by CMV exposure. According to a later analysis, parvovirus B19, influenza, CMV and Epstein-Barr virus appeared linked to several top co-occurrence clusters. A cluster of highly shared sequence variants was judged likely to be a technical artifact of the sequencing pipeline. Only TCR beta chains were sequenced in this cohort, and the absence of alpha or paired-chain data limited detectable features. Seventeen rarely observed V segments, including chromosome 9 orphons, were excluded from the earlier analysis of about 610 of the donors because counts were too low. V-gene and J-gene trimming of TCR beta chains was associated with a missense DCLRE1C variant in a later genetic analysis, and the association was replicated in an independent cohort. Sequencing depth was assumed to be roughly uniform across donors in the presence/absence analyses, though that assumption may not hold. A later analysis found that TCR association rates varied across HLA loci, with DRB1 alleles showing the most associated TCRs and HLA-C alleles the fewest. In an earlier analysis of fewer than 700 of the donors, most TCR beta V segments appeared in productive rearrangements about 87% or about 30% of the time, broadly matching IMGT annotations. The study listed 150 to 200 TCR beta chains as associated with cytomegalovirus. Some IMGT-functional V segments, including TRBV6-2 and TRBV6-3, could not be told apart with the 87-base-pair reads, so those segments were excluded. Because HLA typing was unavailable for some donors at each locus, only the typed subset was used in association tests. A few of the identified cytomegalovirus-associated TCR beta chains were confirmed in vitro to be specific for cytomegalovirus antigens. In a later analysis, HLA-associated TCR beta chains showed more clonal expansion and lower generation probabilities than non-associated chains that were equally common. A further reported finding was that TCR beta sequences accurately predicted the HLA-A and HLA-B alleles for most subjects in the first cohort. The only immune exposure information available for the cohort was CMV serostatus.

The sequence came from a woman aged 45-65 years in good health and CMV-seronegative. The chain joins TRBV5-4 to TRBJ2-7; TRBD1 agrees with 12 junctional bases. The sequenced material came from PBMCs. The CDR3 protein: CASSPGQGAWEQYF. In nucleotides, the sequence is TGTGCCAGCAGCCCGGGACAGGGGGCTTGGGAGCAGTACTTC. Outside the CDR3, residues come from the reference TRBV5-4 and TRBJ2-7 proteins, so the full variable domain is: ETGVTQSPTHLIKTRGQQVTLRCSSQSGHNTVSWYQQALGQGPQFIFQYYREEENGRGNFPPRFSGLQFPNYSSELNVNALELDDSALYLCASSPGQGAWEQYFGPGTRLTVT.